What follows describes a single TCR beta chain. The data were obtained in a study of OX40 agonist ivuxolimab in advanced cancers. As for the study in general: Dose-escalation patients had hepatocellular carcinoma, melanoma, renal cell or head and neck cancer.

Assay used: immunoSEQ multiplex PCR; TCRdb lists only in-frame clones, some missing. The data show 50,000 to 75,000 clones, around 87% seen once. This sequence was found in an adult with an advanced solid tumor such as melanoma, head and neck, liver or kidney cancer. The source was CD4+ or CD8+ T cells sorted from blood, collected in a trial of the OX40 agonist ivuxolimab.

The CDR3 DNA is TGTGCCAGCAGTTTAGCCCCCGGGTACTCTGGAAACACCATATATTTT. Amino acid sequence: CASSLAPGYSGNTIYF. V usage is TRBV27 and J usage is TRBJ1-3, with no clear D. This CDR3 is built from 16 residues. CDR1 MNHEY and CDR2 SMNVEV come from the germline V gene (reference sequence). V was trimmed by 2 bases and J by 0 bases, leaving 11 bases between them.